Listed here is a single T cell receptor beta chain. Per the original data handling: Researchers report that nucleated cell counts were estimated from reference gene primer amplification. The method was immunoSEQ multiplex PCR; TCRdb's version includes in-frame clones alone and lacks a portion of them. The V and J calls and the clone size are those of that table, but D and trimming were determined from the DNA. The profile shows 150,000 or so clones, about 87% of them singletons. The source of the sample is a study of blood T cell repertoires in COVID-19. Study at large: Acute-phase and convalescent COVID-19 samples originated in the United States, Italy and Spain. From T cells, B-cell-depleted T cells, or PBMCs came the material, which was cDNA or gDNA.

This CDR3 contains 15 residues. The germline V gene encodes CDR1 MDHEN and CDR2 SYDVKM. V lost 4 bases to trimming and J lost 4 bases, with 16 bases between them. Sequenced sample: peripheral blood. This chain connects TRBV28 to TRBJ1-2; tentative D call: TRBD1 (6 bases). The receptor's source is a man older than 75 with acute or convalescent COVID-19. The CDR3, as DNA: TGTGCCAGCAGTTCTCGAGGGGGACGAGGCTATGGCTACACCTTC. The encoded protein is CASSSRGGRGYGYTF.